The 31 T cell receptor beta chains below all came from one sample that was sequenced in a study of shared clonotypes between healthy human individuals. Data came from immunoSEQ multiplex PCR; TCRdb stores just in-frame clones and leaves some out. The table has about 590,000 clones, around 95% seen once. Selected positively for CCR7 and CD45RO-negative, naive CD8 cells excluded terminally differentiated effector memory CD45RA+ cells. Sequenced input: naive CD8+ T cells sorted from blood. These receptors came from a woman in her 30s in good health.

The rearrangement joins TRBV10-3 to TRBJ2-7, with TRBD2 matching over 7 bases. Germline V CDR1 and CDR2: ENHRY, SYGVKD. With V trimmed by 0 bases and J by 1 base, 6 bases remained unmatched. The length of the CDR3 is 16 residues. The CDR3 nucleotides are TGTGCCATCAGTGAGTCTGGGGGGGAATGGTCCTACGAGCAGTACTTC. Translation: CAISESGGEWSYEQYF.

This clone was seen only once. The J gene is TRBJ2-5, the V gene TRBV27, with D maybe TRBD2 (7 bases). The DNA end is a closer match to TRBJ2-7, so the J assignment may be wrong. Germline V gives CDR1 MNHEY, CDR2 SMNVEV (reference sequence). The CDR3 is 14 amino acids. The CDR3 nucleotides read TGTGCCAGCAGTTTAGCGGGGGCCGTGGACGAGCAGTACTTC. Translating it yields CASSLAGAVDEQYF.

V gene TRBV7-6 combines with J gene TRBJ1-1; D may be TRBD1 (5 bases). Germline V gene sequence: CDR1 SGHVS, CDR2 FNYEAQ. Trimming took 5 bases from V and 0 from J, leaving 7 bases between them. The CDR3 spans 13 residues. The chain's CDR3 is CASSPGMNTEAFF. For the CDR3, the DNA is TGTGCCAGCAGCCCAGGGATGAACACTGAAGCTTTCTTT.

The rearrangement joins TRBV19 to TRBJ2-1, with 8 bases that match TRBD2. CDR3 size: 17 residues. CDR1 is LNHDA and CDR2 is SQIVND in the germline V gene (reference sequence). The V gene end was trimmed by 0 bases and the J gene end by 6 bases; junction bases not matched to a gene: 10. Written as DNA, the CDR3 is TGTGCCAGTAGTATAGATCCTCGGGAGGGGTATGTCAATGAGCAGTTCTTC. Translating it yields CASSIDPREGYVNEQFF. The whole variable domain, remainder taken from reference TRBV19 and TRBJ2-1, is DGGITQSPKYLFRKEGQNVTLSCEQNLNHDAMYWYRQDPGQGLRLIYYSQIVNDFQKGDIAEGYSVSREKKESFPLTVTSAQKNPTAFYLCASSIDPREGYVNEQFFGPGTRLTVL.

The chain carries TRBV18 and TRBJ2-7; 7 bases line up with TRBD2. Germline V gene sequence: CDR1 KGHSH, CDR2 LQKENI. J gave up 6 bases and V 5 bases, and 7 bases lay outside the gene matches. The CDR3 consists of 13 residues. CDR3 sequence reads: CASSTGGHFEQYF. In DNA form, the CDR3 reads TGTGCCAGCTCAACGGGAGGACACTTCGAGCAGTACTTC.

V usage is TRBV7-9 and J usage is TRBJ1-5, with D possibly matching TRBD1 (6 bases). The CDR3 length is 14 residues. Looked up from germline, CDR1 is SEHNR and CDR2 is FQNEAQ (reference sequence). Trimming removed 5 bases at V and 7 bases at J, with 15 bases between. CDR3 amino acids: CASSHRDLPQPQHF. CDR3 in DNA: TGTGCCAGCAGCCACAGGGATCTTCCCCAGCCCCAGCATTTT. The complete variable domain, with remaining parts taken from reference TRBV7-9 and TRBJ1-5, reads DTGVSQNPRHKITKRGQNVTFRCDPISEHNRLYWYRQTLGQGPEFLTYFQNEAQLEKSRLLSDRFSAERPKGSFSTLEIQRTEQGDSAMYLCASSHRDLPQPQHFGDGTRLSIL.

CDR3 coding DNA: TGTGCCAGCAGTCCTTTTCGGGTGAACACCGGGGAGCTGTTTTTT. As protein: CASSPFRVNTGELFF. The chain carries TRBV28 and TRBJ2-2; D remains ambiguous. V lost 5 bases to trimming and J lost 1 base, with 11 bases between them. CDR1 and CDR2 from the germline V gene are MDHEN and SYDVKM. The CDR3 covers 15 residues.

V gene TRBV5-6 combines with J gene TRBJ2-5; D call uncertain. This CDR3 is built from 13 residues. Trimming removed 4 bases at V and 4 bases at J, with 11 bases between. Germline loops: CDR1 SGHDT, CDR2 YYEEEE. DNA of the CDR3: TGTGCCAGCAGCCTAGGCCTGGGAGAGACCCAGTACTTC. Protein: CASSLGLGETQYF.

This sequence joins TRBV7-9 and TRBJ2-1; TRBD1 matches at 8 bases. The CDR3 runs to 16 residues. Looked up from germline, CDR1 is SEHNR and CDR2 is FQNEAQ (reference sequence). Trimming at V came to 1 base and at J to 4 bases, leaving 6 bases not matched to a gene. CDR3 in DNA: TGTGCCAGCAGCTTAGGCGCGGGACAGGAATACAATGAGCAGTTCTTC. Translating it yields CASSLGAGQEYNEQFF.

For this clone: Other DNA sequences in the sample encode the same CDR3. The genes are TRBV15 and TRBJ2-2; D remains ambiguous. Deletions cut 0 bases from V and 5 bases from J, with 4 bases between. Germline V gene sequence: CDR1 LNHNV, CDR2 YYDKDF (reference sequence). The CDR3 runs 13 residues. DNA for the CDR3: TGTGCCACCAGCAGAGAGGGAACCGGGGAGCTGTTTTTT. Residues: CATSREGTGELFF.

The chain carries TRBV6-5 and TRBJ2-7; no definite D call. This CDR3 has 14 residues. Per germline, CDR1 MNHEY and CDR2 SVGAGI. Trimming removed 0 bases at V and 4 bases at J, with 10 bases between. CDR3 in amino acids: CASSYSRSMYEQYF. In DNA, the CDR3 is TGTGCCAGCAGTTACTCGAGGAGTATGTACGAGCAGTACTTC.

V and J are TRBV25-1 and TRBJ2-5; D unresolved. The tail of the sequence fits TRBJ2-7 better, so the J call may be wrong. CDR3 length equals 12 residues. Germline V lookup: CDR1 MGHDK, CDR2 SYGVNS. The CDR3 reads CASSDGNYEQYF. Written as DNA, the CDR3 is TGTGCCAGCAGTGACGGCAACTACGAGCAGTACTTC.

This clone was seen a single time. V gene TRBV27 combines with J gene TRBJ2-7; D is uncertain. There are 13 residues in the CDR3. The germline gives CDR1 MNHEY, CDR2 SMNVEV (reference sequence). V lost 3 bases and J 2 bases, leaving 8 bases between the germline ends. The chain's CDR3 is CASSFTVAYEQYF. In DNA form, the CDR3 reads TGTGCCAGCAGTTTTACAGTCGCCTACGAGCAGTACTTC.

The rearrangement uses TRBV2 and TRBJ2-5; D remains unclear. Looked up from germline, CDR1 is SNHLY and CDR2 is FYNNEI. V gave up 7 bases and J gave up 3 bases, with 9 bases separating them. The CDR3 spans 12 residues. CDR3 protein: CASITREETQYF. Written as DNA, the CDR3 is TGTGCCAGCATCACCCGCGAAGAGACCCAGTACTTC.

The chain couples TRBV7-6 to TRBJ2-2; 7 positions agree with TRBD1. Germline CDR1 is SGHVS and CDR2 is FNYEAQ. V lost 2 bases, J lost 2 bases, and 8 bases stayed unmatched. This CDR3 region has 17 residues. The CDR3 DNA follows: TGTGCCAGCAGCTTAAGTTGGGGGACAGCTAACACCGGGGAGCTGTTTTTT. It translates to CASSLSWGTANTGELFF. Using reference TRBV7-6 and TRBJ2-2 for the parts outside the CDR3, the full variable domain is GAGVSQSPRYKVTKRGQDVALRCDPISGHVSLYWYRQALGQGPEFLTYFNYEAQQDKSGLPNDRFSAERPEGSISTLTIQRTEQRDSAMYRCASSLSWGTANTGELFFGEGSRLTVL.

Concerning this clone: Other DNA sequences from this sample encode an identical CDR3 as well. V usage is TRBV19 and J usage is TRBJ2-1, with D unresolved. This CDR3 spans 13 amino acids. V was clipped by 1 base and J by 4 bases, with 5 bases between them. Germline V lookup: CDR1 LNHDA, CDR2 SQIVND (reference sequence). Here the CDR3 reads CASSIAGYNEQFF. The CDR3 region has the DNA TGTGCCAGTAGTATAGCAGGTTACAATGAGCAGTTCTTC.

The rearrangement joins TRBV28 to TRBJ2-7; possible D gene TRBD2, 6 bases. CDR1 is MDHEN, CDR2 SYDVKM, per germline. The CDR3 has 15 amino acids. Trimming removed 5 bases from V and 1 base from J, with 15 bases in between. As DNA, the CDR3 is TGTGCCAGCAGTCCCTCGGGAGAGGGTTCCTACGAGCAGTACTTC. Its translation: CASSPSGEGSYEQYF.

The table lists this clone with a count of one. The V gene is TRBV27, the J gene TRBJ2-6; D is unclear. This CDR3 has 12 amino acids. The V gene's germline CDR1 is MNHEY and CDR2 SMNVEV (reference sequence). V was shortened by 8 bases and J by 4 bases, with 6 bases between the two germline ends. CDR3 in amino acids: CASRAGANVLTF. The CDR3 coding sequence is TGTGCCAGCCGCGCCGGGGCCAACGTCCTGACTTTC.

The CDR3 bases are TGCGCCAGCAGCCCCGGACTAGAGTTGACCGAGCAGTACTTC. This gives the protein CASSPGLELTEQYF. The chain couples TRBV4-1 to TRBJ2-7, with TRBD2 matching over 7 bases. The CDR3 totals 14 residues. The V gene's germline CDR1 is MGHRA and CDR2 YSYEKL. The V gene end was trimmed by 4 bases and the J gene end by 6 bases; junction bases not matched to a gene: 9.

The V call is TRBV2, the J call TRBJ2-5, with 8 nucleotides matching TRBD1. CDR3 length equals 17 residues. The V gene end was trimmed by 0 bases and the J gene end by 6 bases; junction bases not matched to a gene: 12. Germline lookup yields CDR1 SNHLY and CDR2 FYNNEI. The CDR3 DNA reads TGTGCCAGCAGTGAAGCGCCCAGGGGGCGTCCCAGACAGACCCAGTACTTC. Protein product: CASSEAPRGRPRQTQYF.

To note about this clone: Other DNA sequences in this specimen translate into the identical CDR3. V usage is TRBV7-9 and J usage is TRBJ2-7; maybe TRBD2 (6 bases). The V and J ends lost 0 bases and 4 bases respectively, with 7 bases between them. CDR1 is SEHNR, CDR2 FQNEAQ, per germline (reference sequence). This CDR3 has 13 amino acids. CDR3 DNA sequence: TGTGCCAGCAGCTTAGCGGGAGGTTACGAGCAGTACTTC. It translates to CASSLAGGYEQYF.

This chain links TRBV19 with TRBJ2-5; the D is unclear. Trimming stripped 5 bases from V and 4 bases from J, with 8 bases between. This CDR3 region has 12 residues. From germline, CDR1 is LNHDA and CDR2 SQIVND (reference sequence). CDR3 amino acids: CASSANRETQYF. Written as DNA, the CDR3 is TGTGCCAGTAGTGCAAATCGAGAGACCCAGTACTTC. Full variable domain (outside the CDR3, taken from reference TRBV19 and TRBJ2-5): DGGITQSPKYLFRKEGQNVTLSCEQNLNHDAMYWYRQDPGQGLRLIYYSQIVNDFQKGDIAEGYSVSREKKESFPLTVTSAQKNPTAFYLCASSANRETQYFGPGTRLLVL.

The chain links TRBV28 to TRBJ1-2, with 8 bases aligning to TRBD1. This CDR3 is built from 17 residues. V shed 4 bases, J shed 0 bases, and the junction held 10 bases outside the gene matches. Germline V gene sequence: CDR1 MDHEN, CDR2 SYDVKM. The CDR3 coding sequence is TGTGCCAGCAGTTCCGAAATCAGGGGGCCGGCTAACTATGGCTACACCTTC. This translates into CASSSEIRGPANYGYTF.

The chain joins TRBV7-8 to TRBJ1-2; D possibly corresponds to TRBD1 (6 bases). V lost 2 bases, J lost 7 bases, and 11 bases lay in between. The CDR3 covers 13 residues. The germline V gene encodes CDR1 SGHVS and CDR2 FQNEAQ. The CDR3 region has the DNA TGTGCCAGCAGCTTAACAGGGATGGTTGGCTACACCTTC. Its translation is CASSLTGMVGYTF.

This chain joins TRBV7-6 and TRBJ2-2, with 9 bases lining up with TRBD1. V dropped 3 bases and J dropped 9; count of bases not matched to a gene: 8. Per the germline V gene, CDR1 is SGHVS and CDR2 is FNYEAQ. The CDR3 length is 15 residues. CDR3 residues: CASSLTGGNGRELFF. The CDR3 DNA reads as TGTGCCAGCAGCTTGACAGGGGGGAATGGCCGGGAGCTGTTTTTT.

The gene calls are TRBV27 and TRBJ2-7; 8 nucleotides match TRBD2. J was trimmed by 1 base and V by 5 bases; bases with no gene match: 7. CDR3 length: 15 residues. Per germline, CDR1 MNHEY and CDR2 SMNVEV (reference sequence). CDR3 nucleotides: TGTGCCAGCAGTCACCAGGCGGGGGGATCCTACGAGCAGTACTTC. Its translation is CASSHQAGGSYEQYF.

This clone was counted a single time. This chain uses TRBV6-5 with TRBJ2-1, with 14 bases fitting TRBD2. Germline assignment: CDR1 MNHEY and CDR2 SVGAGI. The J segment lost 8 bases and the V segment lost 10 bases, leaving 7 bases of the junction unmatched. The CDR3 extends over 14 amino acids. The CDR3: CATSGLAGGYEQFF. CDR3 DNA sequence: TGTGCCACCTCCGGACTAGCGGGAGGCTATGAGCAGTTCTTC.

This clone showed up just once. This chain's CDR3 is CASSLVIGGDGTDTQYF. The CDR3 DNA reads TGTGCCAGCAGCTTAGTTATAGGGGGCGACGGCACAGATACGCAGTATTTT. The V gene is TRBV7-6, the J gene TRBJ2-3; 7 nucleotides line up with TRBD1. The CDR3 has 17 amino acids. In germline, CDR1 is SGHVS, CDR2 FNYEAQ. J gave up 1 base and V 1 base, and 8 bases lay outside the gene matches.

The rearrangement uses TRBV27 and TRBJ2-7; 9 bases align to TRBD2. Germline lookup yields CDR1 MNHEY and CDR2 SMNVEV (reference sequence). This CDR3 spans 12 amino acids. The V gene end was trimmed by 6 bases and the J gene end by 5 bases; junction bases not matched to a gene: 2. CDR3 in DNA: TGTGCCAGCAGGGGACTAGCCCACGAGCAGTACTTC. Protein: CASRGLAHEQYF.

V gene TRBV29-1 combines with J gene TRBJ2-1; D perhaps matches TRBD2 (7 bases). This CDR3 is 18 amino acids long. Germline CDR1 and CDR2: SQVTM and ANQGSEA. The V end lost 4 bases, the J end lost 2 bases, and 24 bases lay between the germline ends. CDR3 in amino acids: CSVVGSNPQGRAYNEQFF. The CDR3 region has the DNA TGCAGCGTTGTCGGGAGCAACCCCCAGGGGAGGGCCTACAATGAGCAGTTCTTC.

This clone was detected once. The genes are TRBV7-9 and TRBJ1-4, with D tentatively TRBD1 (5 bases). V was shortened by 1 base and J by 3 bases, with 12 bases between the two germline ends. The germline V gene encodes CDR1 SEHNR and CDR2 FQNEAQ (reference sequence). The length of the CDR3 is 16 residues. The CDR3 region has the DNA TGTGCCAGCAGCTTAGATGGTGCGGGACCTAATGAAAAACTGTTTTTT. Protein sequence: CASSLDGAGPNEKLFF.